This passage covers 2 T cell receptor beta chains from one sample sequenced in a study of T cells in women clearing cervical HPV infection. TCRdb keeps only in-frame clones here, not all; method: immunoSEQ multiplex PCR. This sample's clone table lists around 40,000 clones. Sequenced sample: blood buffy coat. These TCRs come from a woman between 18 and 70 years old with a cervical HPV16 infection that either progressed to CIN3+ or cleared (not recorded which).

As to this clone: The read falls 3 residues short of the CDR3 end, and the missing part is taken from the germline J gene. The chain has TRBV7-8 and TRBJ2-3; 7 positions agree with TRBD2. The V segment lost 0 bases and the J segment 6 bases; nucleotides outside the gene matches: 9. The V gene's germline CDR1 is SGHVS and CDR2 FQNEAQ. The CDR3 is 16 amino acids. CDR3: CASSLALASGGDTQYF. Partial CDR3 DNA: TGTGCCAGCAGCTTAGCGCTGGCTAGCGGCGGTGATACG.

Worth noting for this clone: The CDR3 end is not reached by the read, which stops 3 residues before it; the germline J gene fills it in. The chain combines TRBV19 with TRBJ2-1; 8 bases are a match to TRBD2. The V and J ends lost 3 bases and 7 bases, in that order; junction bases with no gene match: 26. This CDR3 contains 21 residues. Germline V CDR1 and CDR2: LNHDA, SQIVND (reference sequence). CDR3 protein: CASSIEPRVGREATFRNEQFF. Partial CDR3 DNA: TGTGCCAGTAGTATCGAGCCCAGAGTAGGGCGGGAGGCCACTTTTCGAAATGAG.